These T cell receptor beta chains were read from a single sample in a study of T cell changes during pregnancy in multiple sclerosis. The repertoire was sequenced with immunoSEQ multiplex PCR; TCRdb's copy has only in-frame clones and lacks some. The sample lists about 40,000 clones; about nine tenths were seen once. The specimen was CD4+ T cells from peripheral blood mononuclear cells, collected in the second trimester of pregnancy. The receptor source for this set is a female donor in good health, enrolled as a control in a pregnancy study. CDR3s include the opening cysteine and the closing phenylalanine or tryptophan. D genes are given only for firm matches. Where a row states a size, it is once, few, many or the class of an expanded clone; other rows omit it.

>TRBJ1-1|-|-|TRBV11-3
CASSLSSGDTEAFF
TGTGCCAGCAGCTTGAGTTCAGGGGACACTGAAGCTTTCTTT
>TRBJ2-3|-|TRBD2|TRBV18
CASSLGWEGSTDTQYF
TGTGCCAGCTCACTCGGTTGGGAGGGATCCACAGATACGCAGTATTTT
>TRBJ2-7|-|TRBD1|TRBV28
CASSRGVQGANEQYF
TGTGCCAGCAGTAGGGGGGTACAGGGGGCGAACGAGCAGTACTTC
>TRBJ2-2|-|-|TRBV19
CASSGGNTGELFF
TGTGCCAGTAGTGGCGGGAACACCGGGGAGCTGTTTTTT
>TRBJ1-3|-|TRBD1|TRBV6-5
CASRRQGSGGNTIYF
TGTGCCAGCAGACGACAGGGATCGGGTGGAAACACCATATATTTT
>TRBJ1-3|-|-|TRBV30
CAWKLDTGNTIYF
TGTGCCTGGAAACTTGACACTGGAAACACCATATATTTT
>TRBJ1-1|-|-|TRBV5-1
CASSRGATVSTNTEAFF
TGCGCCAGCAGTCGTGGGGCGACGGTCAGCACGAACACTGAAGCTTTCTTT
>TRBJ2-1|once|TRBD2|TRBV28
CASRRPGTSGRGSMWQFF
TGTGCCAGCAGGCGTCCCGGGACTAGCGGGAGGGGGTCCATGTGGCAGTTCTTC
>TRBJ1-2|-|-|TRBV28
CASIVAGWLYGGYTF
TGTGCCAGCATAGTGGCAGGGTGGTTATATGGCGGCTACACCTTC
>TRBJ2-5|-|TRBD2|TRBV6-1
CASSEPGLAETQYF
TGTGCCAGCAGTGAACCGGGACTAGCTGAGACCCAGTACTTC
>TRBJ2-3|-|-|TRBV4-1
CASSQPVRTRPTDTQYF
TGCGCCAGCAGCCAACCGGTGCGAACTAGACCCACAGATACGCAGTATTTT
>TRBJ2-2|once|-|TRBV27
CASRPQEVSGELFF
TGTGCCAGCAGACCTCAGGAAGTCTCCGGGGAGCTGTTTTTT
>TRBJ1-3|-|-|TRBV5-4
CASSLGHISGNTIYF
TGTGCCAGCAGCTTGGGACATATCTCTGGAAACACCATATATTTT
>TRBJ2-2|-|-|TRBV18
CASSPATANTGELFF
TGTGCCAGCTCACCTGCGACTGCGAACACCGGGGAGCTGTTTTTT
>TRBJ2-3|-|TRBD2|TRBV10-3
CAMSGGAVTDTQYF
TGTGCCATGAGCGGGGGGGCCGTAACTGATACGCAGTATTTT
>TRBJ1-1|-|-|TRBV27
CASRNDHSEAFF
TGTGCCAGCAGAAATGATCACTCTGAAGCTTTCTTT
>TRBJ2-5|-|-|TRBV11-2
CASSFLHYQETQYF
TGTGCCAGCAGCTTTTTGCACTACCAAGAGACCCAGTACTTC
>TRBJ1-1|-|-|TRBV2
CASSDADIAPEAFF
TGTGCCAGCAGTGACGCGGACATTGCCCCTGAAGCTTTCTTT
>TRBJ2-2|-|TRBD2|TRBV19
CASRGGAGDMNTGELFF
TGTGCCAGTAGGGGAGGAGCGGGAGATATGAACACCGGGGAGCTGTTTTTT
>TRBJ2-1|-|TRBD2|TRBV18
CASSPETSGRSASYNEQFF
TGTGCCAGCTCACCTGAGACTAGCGGGAGGTCTGCGTCCTACAATGAGCAGTTCTTC
>TRBJ2-1|-|-|TRBV6-4
CASSPGGQYNEQFF
TGTGCCAGCAGTCCCGGGGGACAGTACAATGAGCAGTTCTTC